The 20 T cell receptor beta chains below all came from one sample that was sequenced in a study of yellow fever vaccine responses in identical twins. In TCRdb, the RT-PCR reads were re-called with MiXCR into one record per CDR3 protein. The sample has roughly 500 distinct CDR3 sequences, approximately 79% seen once. Sample: T cells from blood (PBMCs), unsorted or a sorted subset (not recorded which), taken before or after yellow fever vaccination (not recorded which). Receptor source: a female donor who received the yellow fever vaccine.

This chain uses TRBV11-1 with TRBJ2-1, with D perhaps matching TRBD2 (6 bases). Trimming left V 5 bases short and J 8 bases short, with 16 bases between. CDR3 size: 14 residues. The V gene's germline CDR1 is SGHAT and CDR2 FQDESV (reference sequence). DNA of the CDR3: TGTGCCAGCAGCCCTCTCCGGGACTCCGATGAGCAGTTCTTC. Translated: CASSPLRDSDEQFF.

As DNA, the CDR3 is TGTGCCTGGAGTGTAGTCCCGAACACTGAAGCTTTCTTT. Its translation: CAWSVVPNTEAFF. The chain uses TRBV30 and TRBJ1-1; D call uncertain. V was clipped by 0 bases and J by 1 base, with 6 bases between them. CDR3 length: 13 amino acids. The germline V gene encodes CDR1 GTSNPN and CDR2 SVGIG (reference sequence).

The J gene is TRBJ2-1, the V gene TRBV27, with a possible D match to TRBD1 (6 bases). The CDR3 is made up of 12 amino acids. CDR1 MNHEY and CDR2 SMNVEV come from the germline V gene (reference sequence). V was clipped by 0 bases and J by 9 bases, with 6 bases between them. The CDR3 spells CASSLSGGEQFF. The CDR3 region has the DNA TGTGCCAGCAGTTTATCAGGGGGTGAGCAGTTCTTC.

This rearrangement joins TRBV15 to TRBJ2-1; 9 nucleotides align to TRBD1. CDR1 is LNHNV, CDR2 YYDKDF, per germline (reference sequence). This CDR3 has 19 residues. The ends lost 5 bases at V and 6 bases at J; junction bases unmatched: 20. The CDR3 protein is CATSGNSAVGTGYGNEQFF. The CDR3, as DNA: TGTGCCACCAGCGGTAACTCAGCGGTCGGGACAGGGTACGGCAATGAGCAGTTCTTC.

By proportion, this clonotype is hyperexpanded (1% or more). The V call is TRBV30, the J call TRBJ1-2, with D possibly being TRBD1 (6 bases). This CDR3 contains 14 residues. Deletions cut 1 base from V and 4 bases from J, with 13 bases between. Germline lookup yields CDR1 GTSNPN and CDR2 SVGIG (reference sequence). In nucleotides, the CDR3 is TGTGCCTGGAGTGAGGGGGAGTGGAGCTATGGCTACACCTTC. Translation gives CAWSEGEWSYGYTF.

The count of this clonotype is one. V and J are TRBV4-2 and TRBJ2-5; 7 bases line up with TRBD2. Germline assignment: CDR1 LGHNA and CDR2 YNFKEQ. CDR3 length: 15 residues. V lost 0 bases to trimming and J lost 0 bases; unmatched junction nucleotides: 1. For the CDR3, the DNA is TGTGCCAGCAGCCAAGATCGGGGGGACCAAGAGACCCAGTACTTC. This translates into CASSQDRGDQETQYF.

The chain employs TRBV4-3 and TRBJ1-2; D remains ambiguous. V lost 0 bases, J lost 6 bases, and 11 bases lay in between. The CDR3 is 14 amino acids. The V gene's germline CDR1 is LGHNA and CDR2 YSLEER. CDR3 region: CASSQDGPRDGYTF. The CDR3 DNA follows: TGCGCCAGCAGCCAAGATGGGCCGAGAGATGGCTACACCTTC.

On this clonotype itself: The junction does not match germline at one end; this may be a read error. The chain is built from TRBV7-7 and TRBJ2-5; TRBD1 might be the D (5 bases). CDR1 is SSHAT, CDR2 FNYEAQ, per germline (reference sequence). The CDR3 totals 15 residues. This chain's CDR3 is CASSLSGQSEETQYF. The CDR3 DNA reads as TGTGCTAGCAGCTTATCAGGGCAGTCCGAAGAGACCCAGTACTTC.

The chain joins TRBV4-3 to TRBJ2-1; D might be TRBD1 (5 bases). V shed 0 bases and J shed 5 bases, with 8 bases lying between them. Germline CDR1 LGHNA, CDR2 YSLEER. CDR3 length: 14 residues. CDR3 sequence: CASSQDGAHNEQFF. For the CDR3, the DNA is TGCGCCAGCAGCCAAGATGGGGCTCACAATGAGCAGTTCTTC.

This clonotype was detected only a few times. The V and J genes are TRBV7-3 and TRBJ2-1; 7 bases are a match to TRBD2. CDR1 and CDR2 (germline): SGHTA, FQGTGA. V lost 5 bases and J lost 4; bases outside the gene matches: 11. CDR3 length: 16 residues. DNA for the CDR3: TGTGCCAGCAGCCACATCGGGACTAATGGGTACAATGAGCAGTTCTTC. Encoded protein: CASSHIGTNGYNEQFF.

V usage is TRBV10-1 and J usage is TRBJ2-1; D unclear. The CDR3 is made up of 13 amino acids. V lost 3 bases and J 0 bases, leaving 3 bases between the germline ends. In germline, CDR1 is WNHNN, CDR2 SYGVQD (reference sequence). CDR3 nucleotide sequence: TGCGCCAGCAGTGATAGCTCCTACAATGAGCAGTTCTTC. It codes for CASSDSSYNEQFF.

The chain joins TRBV30 to TRBJ1-1; D is unclear. Trimming left V 0 bases short and J 4 bases short, with 9 bases between. The germline CDR1 and CDR2 sequences are GTSNPN and SVGIG (reference sequence). The CDR3 runs 13 residues. CDR3 nucleotide sequence: TGTGCCTGGAGTGTATCCCGTGGCACTGAAGCTTTCTTT. This sequence encodes CAWSVSRGTEAFF.

The chain uses TRBV4-1 and TRBJ1-1, with unresolved D. The CDR3 is 13 residues long. V gave up 1 base and J gave up 5 bases, with 8 bases separating them. Germline loops: CDR1 MGHRA, CDR2 YSYEKL. This CDR3 reads CASSQVGGTEAFF. CDR3 in DNA: TGCGCCAGCAGCCAAGTAGGCGGGACTGAAGCTTTCTTT.

Relative to its sample, this clonotype is hyperexpanded. The chain recombines TRBV27 with TRBJ2-5; D perhaps matches TRBD2 (5 bases). This CDR3 is 14 amino acids long. V shed 1 base and J shed 0 bases, with 6 bases lying between them. Germline V gene data show CDR1 as MNHEY and CDR2 as SMNVEV (reference sequence). The chain's CDR3 is CASSLYGDQETQYF. The CDR3 DNA is TGTGCCAGCAGTTTATACGGGGACCAAGAGACCCAGTACTTC.

The chain uses TRBV4-1 and TRBJ2-1; 14 bases map to TRBD2. Germline CDR1 is MGHRA and CDR2 is YSYEKL. The length of the CDR3 is 16 residues. The V and J ends lost 6 bases and 5 bases, in that order; junction bases with no gene match: 6. The CDR3 sequence: CASRVGTSGSDNEQFF. The DNA for the CDR3 is TGCGCCAGCAGGGTGGGGACTAGCGGGAGTGACAATGAGCAGTTCTTC.

The chain recombines TRBV4-1 with TRBJ2-2; 7 nucleotides match TRBD2. In germline, CDR1 is MGHRA, CDR2 YSYEKL. The CDR3 spans 20 residues. Trimming at V came to 0 bases and at J to 1 base, leaving 14 bases not matched to a gene. CDR3 DNA sequence: TGCGCCAGCAGCCAAGATCTTGATGAGGCGGGAGTTTGGAACACCGGGGAGCTGTTTTTT. This codes for CASSQDLDEAGVWNTGELFF.

This clonotype has only a few counts. CDR3 residues: CASSVGRNQETQYF. CDR3 coding DNA: TGTGCCAGCAGCGTAGGGCGGAACCAAGAGACCCAGTACTTC. The chain uses TRBV9 and TRBJ2-5; D not resolved. CDR3 length equals 14 residues. Germline V gene sequence: CDR1 SGDLS, CDR2 YYNGEE. V was pared by 0 bases and J by 0 bases, with 6 bases between.

V usage is TRBV4-3 and J usage is TRBJ1-2; 9 bases line up with TRBD1. The trim removed 1 base at V and 4 bases at J, leaving 4 bases unmatched. CDR1 and CDR2 (germline): LGHNA, YSLEER. The CDR3 loop spans 15 amino acids. Here the CDR3 reads CASSQGTGEAYGYTF. Here the CDR3 DNA reads TGCGCCAGCAGCCAAGGGACAGGGGAGGCCTATGGCTACACCTTC.

This clonotype was seen once. V usage is TRBV12-3 or TRBV12-4 and J usage is TRBJ1-2, with TRBD1 matching over 11 bases. V shed 4 bases and J 6 bases; nucleotides not matched to a gene: 4. The CDR3 consists of 14 residues. Here the CDR3 reads CASSSGQGADGYTF. Written as DNA, the CDR3 is TGTGCCAGCAGTTCCGGACAGGGGGCGGATGGCTACACCTTC.

DNA for the CDR3: TGCGCCAGCAGCCAACAAACAGGGGAGAACACTGAAGCTTTCTTT. Translated: CASSQQTGENTEAFF. The V call is TRBV4-1, the J call TRBJ1-1; 7 bases fit TRBD1. Germline V gives CDR1 MGHRA, CDR2 YSYEKL. The junction had 4 bases not matched to a gene; V was cut back by 2 bases and J by 1 base. The CDR3 loop spans 15 amino acids.